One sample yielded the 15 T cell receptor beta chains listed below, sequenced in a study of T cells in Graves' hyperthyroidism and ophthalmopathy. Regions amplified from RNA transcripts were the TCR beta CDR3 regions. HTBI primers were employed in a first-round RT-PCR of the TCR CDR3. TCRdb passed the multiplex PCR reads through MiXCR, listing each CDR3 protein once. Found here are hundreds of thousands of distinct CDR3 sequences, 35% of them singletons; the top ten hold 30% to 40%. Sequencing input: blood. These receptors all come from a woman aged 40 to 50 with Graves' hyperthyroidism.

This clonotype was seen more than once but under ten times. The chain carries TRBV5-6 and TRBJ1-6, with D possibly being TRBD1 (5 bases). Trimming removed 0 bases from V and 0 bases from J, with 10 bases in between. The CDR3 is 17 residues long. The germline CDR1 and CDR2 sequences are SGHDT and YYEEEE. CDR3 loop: CASSLDRQSSYNSPLHF. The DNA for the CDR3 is TGTGCCAGCAGCTTGGACAGGCAGAGCTCCTATAATTCACCCCTCCACTTT.

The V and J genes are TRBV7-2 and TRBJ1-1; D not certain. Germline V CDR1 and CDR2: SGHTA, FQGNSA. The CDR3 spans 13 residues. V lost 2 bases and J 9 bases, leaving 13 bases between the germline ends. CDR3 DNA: TGTGCCAGCAGCTTAACCGCGTGGGAAAAAGCTTTCTTT. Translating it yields CASSLTAWEKAFF. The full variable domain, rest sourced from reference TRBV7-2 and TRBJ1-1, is GAGVSQSPSNKVTEKGKDVELRCDPISGHTALYWYRQSLGQGLEFLIYFQGNSAPDKSGLPSDRFSAERTGGSVSTLTIQRTQQEDSAVYLCASSLTAWEKAFFGQGTRLTVV.

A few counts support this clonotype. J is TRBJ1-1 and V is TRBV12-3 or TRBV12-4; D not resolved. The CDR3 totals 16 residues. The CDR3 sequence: CASGFRVVHLNTEAFF. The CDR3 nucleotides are TGTGCTAGTGGTTTCCGAGTGGTACACTTGAACACTGAAGCTTTCTTT.

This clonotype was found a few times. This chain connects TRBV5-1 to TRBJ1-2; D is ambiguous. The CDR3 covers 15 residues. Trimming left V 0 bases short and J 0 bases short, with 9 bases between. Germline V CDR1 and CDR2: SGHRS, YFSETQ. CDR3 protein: CASSLDHRSNYGYTF. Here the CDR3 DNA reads TGCGCCAGCAGCTTGGATCACAGATCTAACTATGGCTACACCTTC.

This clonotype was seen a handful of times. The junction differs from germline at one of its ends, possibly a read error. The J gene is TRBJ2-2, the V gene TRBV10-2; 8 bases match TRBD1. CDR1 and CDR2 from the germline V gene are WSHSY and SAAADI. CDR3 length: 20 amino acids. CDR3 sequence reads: CASSSAGTGNVGQNTGELFF. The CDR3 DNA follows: TGTGCCAGCAGCTCCGCCGGGACAGGCAACGTAGGGCAGAACACCGGGGAGCTGTTTTTT.

CDR3 residues: CASSYVGQQPQHF. The CDR3 DNA sequence: TGTGCCAGCAGTTACGTGGGGCAGCAGCCCCAGCATTTT. The V and J genes are TRBV6-2 or TRBV6-3 and TRBJ1-5, with D possibly being TRBD1 (5 bases). Trimming left V 2 bases short and J 7 bases short, with 9 bases between. CDR3 length: 13 amino acids. Per the germline V gene, CDR1 is MNHEY and CDR2 is SVGEGT.

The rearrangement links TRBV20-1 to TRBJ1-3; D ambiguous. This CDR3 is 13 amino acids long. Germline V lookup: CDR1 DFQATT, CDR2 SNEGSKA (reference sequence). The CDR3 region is CNVSGISGNTIYF. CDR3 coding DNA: TGCAATGTTTCGGGGATCTCTGGAAACACCATATATTTT.

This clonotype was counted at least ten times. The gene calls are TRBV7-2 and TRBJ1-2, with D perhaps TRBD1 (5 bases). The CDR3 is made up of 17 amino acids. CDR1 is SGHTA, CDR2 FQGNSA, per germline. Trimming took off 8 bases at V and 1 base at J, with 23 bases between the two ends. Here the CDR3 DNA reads TGTGCCAGCCTCAGGGCTCGAATTAGCGGAGATAACTATGGCTACACCTTC. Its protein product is CASLRARISGDNYGYTF.

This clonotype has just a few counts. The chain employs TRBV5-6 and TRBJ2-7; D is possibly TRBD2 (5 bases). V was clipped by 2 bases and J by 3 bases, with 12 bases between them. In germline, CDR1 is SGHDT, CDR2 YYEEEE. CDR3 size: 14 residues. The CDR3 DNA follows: TGTGCCAGCAGCTTTAGTGACGGGATCTACGAGCAGTACTTC. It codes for CASSFSDGIYEQYF. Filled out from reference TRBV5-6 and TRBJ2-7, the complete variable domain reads DAGVTQSPTHLIKTRGQQVTLRCSPKSGHDTVSWYQQALGQGPQFIFQYYEEEERQRGNFPDRFSGHQFPNYSSELNVNALLLGDSALYLCASSFSDGIYEQYFGPGTRLTVT.

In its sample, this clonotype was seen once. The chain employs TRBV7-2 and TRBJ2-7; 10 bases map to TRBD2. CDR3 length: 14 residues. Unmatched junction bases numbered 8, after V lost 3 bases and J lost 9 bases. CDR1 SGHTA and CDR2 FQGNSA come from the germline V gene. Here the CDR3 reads CASSLGRASGGQYF. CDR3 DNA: TGTGCCAGCAGCTTGGGTCGGGCTAGCGGGGGGCAGTACTTC.

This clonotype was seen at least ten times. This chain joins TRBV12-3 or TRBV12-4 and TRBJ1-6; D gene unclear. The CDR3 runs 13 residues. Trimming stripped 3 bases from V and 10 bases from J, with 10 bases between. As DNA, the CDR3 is TGTGCCAGCAGTTTCAAGGAATGGTCACCCCTCCACTTT. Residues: CASSFKEWSPLHF.

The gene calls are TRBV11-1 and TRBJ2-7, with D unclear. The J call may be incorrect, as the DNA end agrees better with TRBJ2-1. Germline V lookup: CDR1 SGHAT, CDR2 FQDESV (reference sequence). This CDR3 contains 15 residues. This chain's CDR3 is CASSPRPESYNEQFF. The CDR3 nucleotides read TGTGCCAGCAGCCCGAGACCGGAGTCCTACAATGAGCAGTTCTTC.

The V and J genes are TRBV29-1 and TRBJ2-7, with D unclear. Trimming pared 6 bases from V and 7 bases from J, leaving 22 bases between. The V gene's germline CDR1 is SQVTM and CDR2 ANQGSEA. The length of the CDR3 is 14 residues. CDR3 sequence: CSVGMAALYNEQYF. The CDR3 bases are TGCAGCGTGGGGATGGCAGCACTCTACAATGAGCAGTACTTC.

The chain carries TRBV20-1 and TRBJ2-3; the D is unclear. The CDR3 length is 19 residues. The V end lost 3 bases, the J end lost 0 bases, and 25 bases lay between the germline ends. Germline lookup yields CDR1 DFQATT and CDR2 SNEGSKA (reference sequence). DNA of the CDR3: TGCAGTGCTAGCTCCCAGAAGTACAATATATGGGGTAGCACAGATACGCAGTATTTT. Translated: CSASSQKYNIWGSTDTQYF.

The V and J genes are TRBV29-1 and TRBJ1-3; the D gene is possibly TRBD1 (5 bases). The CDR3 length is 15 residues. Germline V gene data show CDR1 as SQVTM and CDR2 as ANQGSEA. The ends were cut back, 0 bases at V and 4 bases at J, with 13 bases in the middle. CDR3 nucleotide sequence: TGCAGCGTTGAAGACAGTGGGGGTCCCGGAAACACCATATATTTT. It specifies CSVEDSGGPGNTIYF.